These T cell receptor beta chains were read from a single sample in a study of a mutant IDH1 vaccine in newly diagnosed glioma. Here immunoSEQ multiplex PCR was the method, and the copy in TCRdb shows in-frame clones only, minus some. The sample lists around 41,000 clones, roughly 79% occurring once. These receptors' antigens are unknown. This material consisted of PBMCs, taken from a glioma patient whose treatment included an IDH1 peptide vaccine. These receptors were obtained from a woman in her 40s with glioma. Some clones in this sample may be carry-over from other donors' samples. The CDR3 runs from the conserved cysteine through the conserved F or W. Fields, in order: V gene, clone size, D gene, J gene, CDR3 length, CDR3 DNA, CDR3 protein. The D gene is left open where the match is weak. Clone size is given for some rows only: seen once, a few or many times, or a class if the clone is expanded.

V gene: TRBV5-4; clone size: -; D gene: -; J gene: TRBJ1-4; CDR3 length: 14; CDR3 DNA: TGTGCCAGCAGCTTCGGGCCCCAGAGAGAAAAACTGTTTTTT; CDR3 protein: CASSFGPQREKLFF
V gene: TRBV5-1; clone size: -; D gene: -; J gene: TRBJ2-3; CDR3 length: 13; CDR3 DNA: TGCGCCAGCAGCCCGCCGGTCGGAGATACGCAGTATTTT; CDR3 protein: CASSPPVGDTQYF
V gene: TRBV12-5; clone size: -; D gene: TRBD1; J gene: TRBJ2-2; CDR3 length: 16; CDR3 DNA: TGTGCTAGTGCCCTAAGGATAAGGGGGCTCGCCGGGGAGCTGTTTTTT; CDR3 protein: CASALRIRGLAGELFF
V gene: TRBV6-5; clone size: once; D gene: TRBD1; J gene: TRBJ1-1; CDR3 length: 14; CDR3 DNA: TGTGCCAGCAGTTACGCCGACAGGGCGGTTGAAGCTTTCTTT; CDR3 protein: CASSYADRAVEAFF
V gene: TRBV7-2; clone size: -; D gene: -; J gene: TRBJ2-7; CDR3 length: 13; CDR3 DNA: TGTGCCAGCAGCTTTGGAACTGAGGACGAGCAGTACTTC; CDR3 protein: CASSFGTEDEQYF
V gene: TRBV27; clone size: -; D gene: -; J gene: TRBJ2-7; CDR3 length: 12; CDR3 DNA: TGTGCCAGCAGTTTATCGGGCTCCGAGCAGTACTTC; CDR3 protein: CASSLSGSEQYF
V gene: TRBV29-1; clone size: -; D gene: TRBD2; J gene: TRBJ2-1; CDR3 length: 18; CDR3 DNA: TGCAGCGTTGAGGGACTAGCGGGGGCCTCCTCCTCATACAATGAGCAGTTCTTC; CDR3 protein: CSVEGLAGASSSYNEQFF
V gene: TRBV6-1; clone size: -; D gene: -; J gene: TRBJ2-3; CDR3 length: 18; CDR3 DNA: TGTGCCAGCAGTGAAGGCCAAGCCGGGCGCCCTACCTGGGATACGCAGTATTTT; CDR3 protein: CASSEGQAGRPTWDTQYF
V gene: TRBV5-4; clone size: -; D gene: -; J gene: TRBJ1-6; CDR3 length: 16; CDR3 DNA: TGTGCCAGCAGCTCTCAAGGGTCGGGATATAATTCACCCCTCCACTTT; CDR3 protein: CASSSQGSGYNSPLHF
V gene: TRBV7-2; clone size: -; D gene: -; J gene: TRBJ1-3; CDR3 length: 15; CDR3 DNA: TGTGCCAGCAGCTGGGATCAGGGTCGAGGAAACACCATATATTTT; CDR3 protein: CASSWDQGRGNTIYF
V gene: TRBV27; clone size: -; D gene: TRBD2; J gene: TRBJ2-7; CDR3 length: 19; CDR3 DNA: TGTGCCAGCAGACGAGAGGGACTAGCGGGAGGGTTTAGCTCCTACGAGCAGTACTTC; CDR3 protein: CASRREGLAGGFSSYEQYF
V gene: TRBV5-1; clone size: once; D gene: -; J gene: TRBJ2-7; CDR3 length: 11; CDR3 DNA: TGCGCCAGCAGTGACCTCTACGAGCAGTACTTC; CDR3 protein: CASSDLYEQYF
V gene: TRBV9; clone size: -; D gene: TRBD2; J gene: TRBJ2-7; CDR3 length: 15; CDR3 DNA: TGTGCCAGCAGCGGGGGACTAGCGGGAGCCTACGAGCAGTACTTC; CDR3 protein: CASSGGLAGAYEQYF
V gene: TRBV19; clone size: -; D gene: TRBD1; J gene: TRBJ2-7; CDR3 length: 15; CDR3 DNA: TGTGCCAGTAGTATGCCGGGACAGGGGGCCTACGAGCAGTACTTC; CDR3 protein: CASSMPGQGAYEQYF
V gene: TRBV9; clone size: -; D gene: -; J gene: TRBJ1-4; CDR3 length: 14; CDR3 DNA: TGTGCCAGCAGCGACCGAAAGTCTAATGAGGGTTTGTTTTTT; CDR3 protein: CASSDRKSNEGLFF
V gene: TRBV19; clone size: -; D gene: -; J gene: TRBJ1-1; CDR3 length: 11; CDR3 DNA: TGTGCTACCAGTGGGGGGCCTGAAGCTTTCTTT; CDR3 protein: CATSGGPEAFF
V gene: TRBV2; clone size: -; D gene: -; J gene: TRBJ2-7; CDR3 length: 13; CDR3 DNA: TGTGCCAGCAACCCGGGAGCTACCTACGAGCAGTACTTC; CDR3 protein: CASNPGATYEQYF
V gene: TRBV7-2; clone size: few; D gene: TRBD1; J gene: TRBJ2-4; CDR3 length: 14; CDR3 DNA: TGTGCCAGCAGCCCGGGGACAGGGACAAACATTCAGTACTTC; CDR3 protein: CASSPGTGTNIQYF
V gene: TRBV18; clone size: -; D gene: -; J gene: TRBJ1-1; CDR3 length: 13; CDR3 DNA: TGTGCCAGCTCACCCAGGTTGAACACTGAAGCTTTCTTT; CDR3 protein: CASSPRLNTEAFF
V gene: TRBV7-9; clone size: -; D gene: -; J gene: TRBJ2-1; CDR3 length: 13; CDR3 DNA: TGTGCCAGCAGCTCGGGACTTTACAATGAGCAGTTCTTC; CDR3 protein: CASSSGLYNEQFF
V gene: TRBV5-1; clone size: -; D gene: TRBD1; J gene: TRBJ2-7; CDR3 length: 13; CDR3 DNA: TGCGCCAGCAGCTCCCGGGACAGCTACGAGCAGTACTTC; CDR3 protein: CASSSRDSYEQYF
V gene: TRBV10-3; clone size: -; D gene: -; J gene: TRBJ1-1; CDR3 length: 17; CDR3 DNA: TGTGCCATCAGTGGCCCAGCAGGGGCGATCAGTGGCACTGAAGCTTTCTTT; CDR3 protein: CAISGPAGAISGTEAFF
V gene: TRBV4-2; clone size: -; D gene: -; J gene: TRBJ2-7; CDR3 length: 15; CDR3 DNA: TGTGCCAGCAGCCAATATGCCGGGGGGCAATACGAGCAGTACTTC; CDR3 protein: CASSQYAGGQYEQYF
V gene: TRBV6-1; clone size: -; D gene: -; J gene: TRBJ2-7; CDR3 length: 15; CDR3 DNA: TGTGCCAGCAGTGTTTACAGGGGAGGAACCTACGAGCAGTACTTC; CDR3 protein: CASSVYRGGTYEQYF
V gene: TRBV18; clone size: -; D gene: -; J gene: TRBJ2-3; CDR3 length: 15; CDR3 DNA: TGTGCCAGCCCCCGGGGGAGAGGGGGCACAGATACGCAGTATTTT; CDR3 protein: CASPRGRGGTDTQYF
V gene: TRBV7-2; clone size: -; D gene: -; J gene: TRBJ1-2; CDR3 length: 15; CDR3 DNA: TGTGCCAGCAGCACCCGTGTGGGACTGAACTATGGCTACACCTTC; CDR3 protein: CASSTRVGLNYGYTF
V gene: TRBV4-2; clone size: -; D gene: TRBD2; J gene: TRBJ2-7; CDR3 length: 18; CDR3 DNA: TGTGCCAGCAGCCAAGGTCGGTTAGCGGGGGACTTCCCTTACGAGCAGTACTTC; CDR3 protein: CASSQGRLAGDFPYEQYF
V gene: TRBV27; clone size: -; D gene: -; J gene: TRBJ2-7; CDR3 length: 17; CDR3 DNA: TGTGCCAGCAGTTTATTAGGCGTAGGGGGAAGCTCCTACGAGCAGTACTTC; CDR3 protein: CASSLLGVGGSSYEQYF
V gene: TRBV27; clone size: -; D gene: -; J gene: TRBJ2-7; CDR3 length: 17; CDR3 DNA: TGTGCCAGCAGTTCCCTTGCCCCCTTTCCCACGACTAGCGAGCAGTACTTC; CDR3 protein: CASSSLAPFPTTSEQYF
V gene: TRBV6-6; clone size: -; D gene: -; J gene: TRBJ1-4; CDR3 length: 13; CDR3 DNA: TGTGCCAGCAGTTACGACAGAGGAGCAAAACTGTTTTTT; CDR3 protein: CASSYDRGAKLFF
V gene: TRBV7-9; clone size: -; D gene: TRBD2; J gene: TRBJ2-5; CDR3 length: 14; CDR3 DNA: TGTGCCAGCAGCGGTCTAGCGGGTGGGGAGACCCAGTACTTC; CDR3 protein: CASSGLAGGETQYF
V gene: TRBV6-6; clone size: -; D gene: TRBD1; J gene: TRBJ2-7; CDR3 length: 15; CDR3 DNA: TGTGCCAGCAGTAGCCCCGGGACAGACACCTACGAGCAGTACTTC; CDR3 protein: CASSSPGTDTYEQYF
V gene: TRBV4-3; clone size: -; D gene: TRBD1; J gene: TRBJ1-1; CDR3 length: 14; CDR3 DNA: TGCGCCAGCAGCCAATTCGACAGGGGTGGTGAAGCTTTCTTT; CDR3 protein: CASSQFDRGGEAFF
V gene: TRBV9; clone size: -; D gene: -; J gene: TRBJ1-3; CDR3 length: 13; CDR3 DNA: TGTGCCAGCAGGAGCAGCTCTGGAAACACCATATATTTT; CDR3 protein: CASRSSSGNTIYF
V gene: TRBV7-2; clone size: -; D gene: TRBD1; J gene: TRBJ1-3; CDR3 length: 18; CDR3 DNA: TGTGCCAGCAGCCCCACCGGGACAGGGGTTTTGGCTGGAAACACCATATATTTT; CDR3 protein: CASSPTGTGVLAGNTIYF
V gene: TRBV2; clone size: few; D gene: -; J gene: TRBJ1-2; CDR3 length: 14; CDR3 DNA: TGTGCCAGCAGTGAACCCAGGGCTGGATATGGCTACACCTTC; CDR3 protein: CASSEPRAGYGYTF
V gene: TRBV9; clone size: -; D gene: -; J gene: TRBJ2-7; CDR3 length: 14; CDR3 DNA: TGTGCCAGCAGCGTAGCTGGTTCTAGCAACGAGCAGTACTTC; CDR3 protein: CASSVAGSSNEQYF
V gene: TRBV28; clone size: medium-sized; D gene: TRBD1; J gene: TRBJ1-2; CDR3 length: 13; CDR3 DNA: TGTGCCAGCAGAGACAGGGCGGATTATGGCTACACCTTC; CDR3 protein: CASRDRADYGYTF
V gene: TRBV5-4; clone size: -; D gene: -; J gene: TRBJ2-1; CDR3 length: 14; CDR3 DNA: TGTGCCAGCAGCCGGCTGCGAGCGCCGAATGAGCAGTTCTTC; CDR3 protein: CASSRLRAPNEQFF
V gene: TRBV5-4; clone size: -; D gene: -; J gene: TRBJ1-5; CDR3 length: 14; CDR3 DNA: TGTGCCAGCAGCCGTCTGGGGGGGGATCAGCCCCAGCATTTT; CDR3 protein: CASSRLGGDQPQHF
V gene: TRBV9; clone size: -; D gene: -; J gene: TRBJ1-2; CDR3 length: 14; CDR3 DNA: TGTGCCAGCACTCAGGACACTTCTAACTATGGCTACACCTTC; CDR3 protein: CASTQDTSNYGYTF
V gene: TRBV19; clone size: -; D gene: TRBD1; J gene: TRBJ1-2; CDR3 length: 14; CDR3 DNA: TGTGCCAGTAGTGCGGCGGACAGGGTGTATGGCTACACCTTC; CDR3 protein: CASSAADRVYGYTF
V gene: TRBV27; clone size: -; D gene: -; J gene: TRBJ2-7; CDR3 length: 14; CDR3 DNA: TGTGCCAGCAGTTGGGCGGGCCTAGAGTACGAGCAGTACTTC; CDR3 protein: CASSWAGLEYEQYF
V gene: TRBV2; clone size: once; D gene: -; J gene: TRBJ2-7; CDR3 length: 13; CDR3 DNA: TGTGCCAGCAGTGGGGGGATGGGTCTCGAGCAGTACTTC; CDR3 protein: CASSGGMGLEQYF
V gene: TRBV7-2; clone size: few; D gene: TRBD2; J gene: TRBJ2-4; CDR3 length: 14; CDR3 DNA: TGTGCCAGCAGCACGGGACTAGCGGAAAACATTCAGTACTTC; CDR3 protein: CASSTGLAENIQYF
V gene: TRBV25-1; clone size: -; D gene: -; J gene: TRBJ1-6; CDR3 length: 16; CDR3 DNA: TGTGCCAGCAGTGAATTATCAGGACTTAATAATTCACCCCTCCACTTT; CDR3 protein: CASSELSGLNNSPLHF
V gene: TRBV5-1; clone size: -; D gene: -; J gene: TRBJ1-1; CDR3 length: 12; CDR3 DNA: TGCGCCAGCAGCTTGTCAGGTATCGAAGCTTTCTTT; CDR3 protein: CASSLSGIEAFF
V gene: TRBV14; clone size: -; D gene: -; J gene: TRBJ1-5; CDR3 length: 17; CDR3 DNA: TGTGCCAGCAGCCAAGAAGTATGGGCCTATAGCAATCAGCCCCAGCATTTT; CDR3 protein: CASSQEVWAYSNQPQHF
V gene: TRBV7-2; clone size: -; D gene: -; J gene: TRBJ2-7; CDR3 length: 13; CDR3 DNA: TGTGCCAGCAGCTTAGGATTAGGCTACGAGCAGTACTTC; CDR3 protein: CASSLGLGYEQYF
V gene: TRBV19; clone size: -; D gene: -; J gene: TRBJ1-5; CDR3 length: 15; CDR3 DNA: TGTGCCAGTAGTATTGATGGGGGCCGCAATCAGCCCCAGCATTTT; CDR3 protein: CASSIDGGRNQPQHF
V gene: TRBV14; clone size: -; D gene: -; J gene: TRBJ2-3; CDR3 length: 13; CDR3 DNA: TGTGCCAGCAGCCAAGGGCAGGGCGATACGCAGTATTTT; CDR3 protein: CASSQGQGDTQYF